Listed here are 5 T cell receptor beta chains from one sample, sequenced in a study of pediatric ulcerative colitis (dated by TCRdb to the late 2010s). To prepare the library, the immunoSEQ multiplex PCR assay was applied. Imported from immuneACCESS, the table was reduced by TCRdb to in-frame sequences with V and J called. These copies leave out some clones; in studies compared against another copy, an unresolved V gene accounts for under half, and the cause of the remainder is not known. The sample contains 59,000 or so clones, 75% to 85% of them found a single time. 5.2% of the sample goes to the ten largest clones. Input material: blood. These receptors were obtained from a boy between 10 and 17 years old with moderate ulcerative colitis.

The chain links TRBV4-2 to TRBJ2-7; 7 bases are a match to TRBD2. Germline CDR1 and CDR2: LGHNA and YNFKEQ. V gave up 2 bases and J gave up 3 bases; unmatched junction bases: 10. The CDR3 has 16 amino acids. The CDR3, as DNA: TGTGCCAGCAGCCAACTCCTGGGACTATCCCACTACGAGCAGTACTTC. This encodes CASSQLLGLSHYEQYF.

This sequence joins TRBV7-9 and TRBJ1-5; D may be TRBD1 (5 bases). With 4 bases removed from V and 4 bases from J, the gap between germline ends came to 20 bases. The CDR3 length is 17 residues. The V gene's germline CDR1 is SEHNR and CDR2 FQNEAQ (reference sequence). CDR3 loop: CASSSNPKWGVNQPQHF. In nucleotides, the CDR3 is TGTGCCAGCAGCTCGAACCCAAAATGGGGGGTTAATCAGCCCCAGCATTTT.

This clone has just a few counts. The chain links TRBV19 to TRBJ1-5; no definite D call. Trimming cost V 5 bases and J 5 bases, with 7 bases left between them. Germline CDR1 is LNHDA and CDR2 is SQIVND (reference sequence). The CDR3 extends over 12 amino acids. The CDR3 loop is CASSLIYQPQHF. The CDR3 DNA reads TGTGCCAGTAGTCTAATATATCAGCCCCAGCATTTT.

This clone was observed once. CDR3 sequence: CASSYSFSGAYTF. The CDR3 region has the DNA TGTGCCAGCAGTTACTCCTTTTCAGGGGCCTACACCTTC. J is TRBJ1-2 and V is TRBV6-5; maybe TRBD1 (6 bases). V was pared by 0 bases and J by 10 bases, with 12 bases between. Germline lookup yields CDR1 MNHEY and CDR2 SVGAGI. The CDR3 is made up of 13 amino acids.

The chain couples TRBV7-9 to TRBJ2-5; no firm D call. CDR3 length: 13 amino acids. In germline, CDR1 is SEHNR, CDR2 FQNEAQ (reference sequence). V was trimmed by 1 base and J by 0 bases, leaving 3 bases between them. Here the CDR3 DNA reads TGTGCCAGCAGCTTAGGGAACCAAGAGACCCAGTACTTC. This sequence encodes CASSLGNQETQYF.